The rows below give T cell receptor beta chains drawn from one sample of a study of OX40 agonist ivuxolimab in advanced cancers. Some clones are missing from TCRdb's copy, which holds only in-frame ones; the method was immunoSEQ multiplex PCR. The sample lists about 60,000 clones, 91% occurring once. The sequenced sample was CD4+ or CD8+ T cells sorted from blood, obtained in a trial of the OX40 agonist ivuxolimab. Receptors were obtained from an adult with an advanced solid tumor such as melanoma, head and neck, liver or kidney cancer. Both conserved end residues are part of each CDR3. D genes are given only for firm matches. Clone size is shown for a subset of rows, as once, few, many or a class of expanded clone.

>TRBJ1-3|NA|15|TRBV6-6|NA
CASSYAGLIGNTIYF
TGTGCCAGCAGTTACGCAGGGTTGATTGGAAACACCATATATTTT
>TRBJ2-3|TRBD2|16|TRBV5-8|NA
CASSSGRGGVTDTQYF
TGTGCCAGCAGTAGCGGGAGAGGGGGGGTCACAGATACGCAGTATTTT
>TRBJ2-3|TRBD2|14|TRBV6-6|NA
CASKRGRGTDTQYF
TGTGCCAGCAAGCGGGGGCGGGGCACAGATACGCAGTATTTT
>TRBJ1-1|NA|12|TRBV28|NA
CASSLSPTEAFF
TGTGCCAGCAGCCTGTCTCCAACAGAAGCTTTCTTT
>TRBJ2-2|TRBD2|18|TRBV4-3|NA
CASSRITSGRAWSGELFF
TGCGCCAGCAGCCGAATAACTAGCGGGAGGGCCTGGTCTGGGGAGCTGTTTTTT
>TRBJ2-7|NA|14|TRBV5-6|NA
CASSFDAPGYEQYF
TGTGCCAGCAGCTTTGATGCCCCCGGCTACGAGCAGTACTTC
>TRBJ2-1|NA|11|TRBV30|NA
CAWSAYNEQFF
TGTGCCTGGAGTGCCTACAATGAGCAGTTCTTC
>TRBJ2-5|NA|15|TRBV6-6|once
CASSWRGPTQETQYF
TGTGCCAGCAGTTGGAGAGGGCCAACCCAAGAGACCCAGTACTTC
>TRBJ1-2|NA|14|TRBV5-8|NA
CASSARDFNYGYTF
TGTGCCAGCAGCGCCAGGGACTTCAACTATGGCTACACCTTC
>TRBJ2-1|TRBD2|14|TRBV5-5|NA
CASHRTSGRNEQFF
TGTGCCAGCCACCGGACTAGCGGGAGAAATGAGCAGTTCTTC
>TRBJ2-2|NA|13|TRBV25-1|few
CASSLPGTGELFF
TGTGCCAGCAGCCTTCCGGGGACCGGGGAGCTGTTTTTT
>TRBJ2-5|TRBD1|15|TRBV11-2|NA
CASSLVTGGVETQYF
TGTGCCAGCAGCTTAGTTACAGGGGGCGTGGAGACCCAGTACTTC
>TRBJ2-1|NA|13|TRBV7-2|NA
CASSLSHGNEQFF
TGTGCCAGCAGCTTATCGCATGGGAATGAGCAGTTCTTC
>TRBJ2-1|NA|14|TRBV5-1|NA
CASRLSGLYNEQFF
TGCGCCAGCAGGCTAAGCGGGTTGTACAATGAGCAGTTCTTC
>TRBJ2-5|NA|12|TRBV11-3|once
CASSTLIETQYF
TGTGCCAGCAGCACCCTGATAGAGACCCAGTACTTC
>TRBJ2-1|NA|14|TRBV19|NA
CASSMSGPYNEQFF
TGTGCCAGTAGTATGTCCGGGCCCTACAATGAGCAGTTCTTC
>TRBJ2-7|NA|15|TRBV7-3|NA
CASSSKGSGYHEQYF
TGTGCCAGCAGCTCGAAGGGATCAGGGTACCACGAGCAGTACTTC
>TRBJ2-2|NA|13|TRBV7-9|NA
CASSLLNTGELFF
TGTGCCAGCAGCCTTCTTAACACCGGGGAGCTGTTTTTT
>TRBJ2-2|NA|12|TRBV7-9|NA
CASSMTAGELFF
TGTGCCAGCAGCATGACAGCCGGGGAGCTGTTTTTT
>TRBJ1-5|TRBD1|16|TRBV28|few
CASSRDRGYSNQPQHF
TGTGCCAGCAGCCGGGACAGGGGGTATAGCAATCAGCCCCAGCATTTT
>TRBJ2-1|NA|15|TRBV7-3|NA
CASSSSGSFHNEQFF
TGTGCCAGCAGCTCCTCGGGGTCGTTCCACAATGAGCAGTTCTTC
>TRBJ1-5|NA|14|TRBV19|NA
CAVQGPTTNQPQHF
TGTGCCGTTCAGGGGCCTACGACCAATCAGCCCCAGCATTTT
>TRBJ2-5|NA|16|TRBV15|NA
CATSPGGGGQGETQYF
TGTGCCACCAGCCCGGGGGGTGGAGGACAGGGAGAGACCCAGTACTTC
>TRBJ2-7|NA|14|TRBV2|NA
CASIQGPGPYEQYF
TGTGCCAGCATCCAGGGGCCGGGACCCTACGAGCAGTACTTC
>TRBJ2-1|TRBD2|13|TRBV10-2|NA
CASWGLAGDEQFF
TGCGCCAGCTGGGGACTAGCAGGCGATGAGCAGTTCTTC
>TRBJ2-1|NA|14|TRBV10-1|NA
CASSVGSGGNEQFF
TGCGCCAGCAGTGTTGGGTCGGGTGGCAATGAGCAGTTCTTC
>TRBJ1-5|NA|13|TRBV4-1|NA
CASSLEDRQPQHF
TGCGCCAGCAGCCTAGAAGACAGGCAGCCCCAGCATTTT
>TRBJ2-7|TRBD2|15|TRBV7-9|NA
CASSDSPSGTYEQYF
TGTGCCAGCAGCGACAGTCCTAGCGGAACCTACGAGCAGTACTTC
>TRBJ2-7|TRBD2|15|TRBV6-1|NA
CASSEAASGGYEQYF
TGTGCCAGCAGTGAAGCGGCGAGCGGGGGCTACGAGCAGTACTTC
>TRBJ2-3|NA|15|TRBV11-3|NA
CASSLARTETDTQYF
TGTGCCAGCAGCTTAGCCCGGACAGAGACAGATACGCAGTATTTT
>TRBJ2-7|NA|14|TRBV9|NA
CASSATSQGYEQYF
TGTGCCAGCAGCGCAACCAGCCAGGGGTACGAGCAGTACTTC
>TRBJ2-7|NA|13|TRBV6-5|NA
CASSYPPGYEQYF
TGTGCCAGCAGTTACCCGCCCGGCTACGAGCAGTACTTC
>TRBJ1-2|NA|15|TRBV28|few
CASSLGGARNYGYTF
TGTGCCAGCAGTTTGGGTGGAGCTCGAAACTATGGCTACACCTTC
>TRBJ2-2|NA|11|TRBV29-1|NA
CSVGHTGELFF
TGCAGCGTTGGCCACACCGGGGAGCTGTTTTTT
>TRBJ2-3|NA|14|TRBV7-6|NA
CASSLGSETDTQYF
TGTGCCAGCAGCTTAGGAAGCGAGACAGATACGCAGTATTTT
>TRBJ1-2|TRBD1|13|TRBV28|NA
CASTWGQGLGYTF
TGTGCCAGCACCTGGGGACAGGGGCTTGGCTACACCTTC
>TRBJ1-4|NA|15|TRBV6-1|NA
CASSPNRVPNEKLFF
TGTGCCAGCAGCCCCAATAGGGTACCTAATGAAAAACTGTTTTTT
>TRBJ2-2|TRBD1|16|TRBV27|NA
CASKGRQGAVSGELFF
TGTGCCAGCAAAGGGAGGCAGGGGGCAGTATCGGGGGAGCTGTTTTTT
>TRBJ2-5|NA|13|TRBV5-4|NA
CASSLQGVETQYF
TGTGCCAGCAGCTTGCAGGGAGTGGAGACCCAGTACTTC
>TRBJ2-5|NA|13|TRBV28|NA
CASSKGGQETQYF
TGTGCCAGCAGCAAAGGGGGACAAGAGACCCAGTACTTC
>TRBJ2-1|TRBD2|17|TRBV15|NA
CATSRVRGERGSGEQFF
TGTGCCACCAGCAGAGTACGAGGGGAGCGGGGGTCGGGTGAGCAGTTCTTC
>TRBJ2-1|NA|14|TRBV5-1|NA
CASSFGTSYNEQFF
TGCGCCAGCAGCTTCGGGACTTCTTACAATGAGCAGTTCTTC
>TRBJ1-6|NA|13|TRBV9|once
CASSSLQNSPLHF
TGTGCCAGCAGCTCACTCCAGAATTCACCCCTCCACTTT
>TRBJ1-3|NA|14|TRBV28|NA
CASSSQGTGNTIYF
TGTGCCAGCAGTTCACAGGGAACTGGAAACACCATATATTTT
>TRBJ2-6|NA|15|TRBV28|NA
CASRRQGTGANVLTF
TGTGCCAGCAGGAGGCAGGGTACTGGGGCCAACGTCCTGACTTTC
>TRBJ2-1|NA|13|TRBV28|NA
CASSFGFNNEQFF
TGTGCCAGCAGTTTTGGCTTCAACAATGAGCAGTTCTTC
>TRBJ1-5|NA|15|TRBV7-2|NA
CASSLGSSRGQPQHF
TGTGCCAGCAGCTTAGGGTCATCTCGGGGTCAGCCCCAGCATTTT
>TRBJ2-5|NA|11|TRBV10-3|NA
CASGLGETQYF
TGTGCCTCCGGACTTGGAGAGACCCAGTACTTC
>TRBJ1-5|NA|14|TRBV28|NA
CASSLFGGNQPQHF
TGTGCCAGCAGTTTATTCGGGGGTAATCAGCCCCAGCATTTT
>TRBJ1-5|TRBD1|15|TRBV7-2|NA
CASSLRDSIFQPQHF
TGTGCCAGCAGCTTACGGGACAGCATATTTCAGCCCCAGCATTTT
>TRBJ2-4|TRBD1|14|TRBV19|NA
CASRTGQVKNIQYF
TGTGCCAGTAGGACGGGACAGGTCAAAAACATTCAGTACTTC
>TRBJ2-1|NA|15|TRBV11-3|NA
CASSLDRRGNNEQFF
TGTGCCAGCAGCTTAGATCGAAGAGGAAACAATGAGCAGTTCTTC